Following are 18 T cell receptor beta chains from one sample sequenced in a study of identical twins. Via MiXCR, TCRdb re-called the 5' RACE reads, giving one row per CDR3 protein. This table has some 630,000 distinct CDR3 sequences, roughly 7.1% appearing once. In addition, the sample was reused for a study of yellow fever vaccine responses in identical twins.

The source material was PBMCs. Receptors were obtained from a woman aged 18-29 years in good health.

This clonotype was observed at least ten times. The chain joins TRBV5-1 to TRBJ1-1; 7 bases map to TRBD1. V lost 6 bases and J lost 5; bases outside the gene matches: 10. Germline V gives CDR1 SGHRS, CDR2 YFSETQ. The CDR3 loop spans 14 amino acids. The CDR3 sequence is CASKPGQTKTEAFF. Written as DNA, the CDR3 is TGCGCCAGCAAGCCGGGACAGACGAAAACTGAAGCTTTCTTT.

The rearrangement uses TRBV15 and TRBJ2-3; no clear D gene. The CDR3 is 14 amino acids. Trimming took off 3 bases at V and 0 bases at J, with 7 bases between the two ends. Germline CDR1 reads LNHNV; CDR2 reads YYDKDF (reference sequence). CDR3 in DNA: TGTGCCACCAGCAGGACCTTTAGCACAGATACGCAGTATTTT. This encodes CATSRTFSTDTQYF.

V gene TRBV29-1 combines with J gene TRBJ1-6; possible D gene TRBD1, 6 bases. The CDR3 runs to 14 residues. Germline CDR1 is SQVTM and CDR2 is ANQGSEA. The V and J ends lost 5 bases and 7 bases respectively, with 15 bases between them. CDR3 bases: TGCAGCGTTATTTTAATGGGACAAAATTCACCCCTCCACTTT. Its protein product is CSVILMGQNSPLHF.

The rearrangement links TRBV20-1 to TRBJ2-1, with TRBD2 identical over 9 bases. The CDR3 is 14 residues long. Germline loops: CDR1 DFQATT, CDR2 SNEGSKA (reference sequence). V shed 6 bases and J 4 bases; nucleotides not matched to a gene: 7. CDR3 in DNA: TGCAGTGCCCTGGGGACTAGCTTGTACAATGAGCAGTTCTTC. Protein product: CSALGTSLYNEQFF.

This clonotype came up a few times. The chain joins TRBV7-8 to TRBJ2-7; 9 bases agree with TRBD1. The CDR3 totals 13 residues. After removal of 0 bases from V and 7 bases from J, the junction contained 1 base not matched to a gene. Germline CDR1 SGHVS, CDR2 FQNEAQ. The CDR3 is CASSLATGGEQYV. CDR3 coding DNA: TGTGCCAGCAGCTTAGCGACAGGGGGGGAGCAGTACGTC.

CDR3 DNA: TGTGCCAGCAGCTTGTGGGGGATAACTGAAGCTTTCTTT. This encodes CASSLWGITEAFF. The rearrangement joins TRBV5-6 to TRBJ1-1; TRBD1 might be the D (5 bases). The V end lost 1 base, the J end lost 5 bases, and 9 bases lay between the germline ends. The germline gives CDR1 SGHDT, CDR2 YYEEEE. This CDR3 has 13 amino acids.

This clonotype was seen ten or more times. The chain joins TRBV12-3 or TRBV12-4 to TRBJ2-1, with TRBD2 matching 9 bases. This CDR3 spans 15 amino acids. Trimming took 6 bases from V and 4 from J; bases not matched to a gene: 7. Here the CDR3 DNA reads TGTGCCAGCAGACAAGCGGGAGGATCTTACAATGAGCAGTTCTTC. Amino acids: CASRQAGGSYNEQFF.

This chain connects TRBV7-8 to TRBJ2-1; 8 bases agree with TRBD2. V was clipped by 3 bases and J by 7 bases; unmatched bases: 5. This CDR3 is 14 amino acids long. CDR1 and CDR2 from the germline V gene are SGHVS and FQNEAQ. The CDR3 protein is CASSFSGKRNEQFF. The CDR3 nucleotides are TGTGCCAGCAGCTTTAGCGGGAAAAGAAATGAGCAGTTCTTC.

A few counts support this clonotype. This chain connects TRBV10-3 to TRBJ2-2; D ambiguous. Germline V CDR1 and CDR2: ENHRY, SYGVKD. V lost 6 bases to trimming and J lost 1 base, with 3 bases between them. The CDR3 length is 12 residues. This CDR3 is CAIRENTGELFF. The DNA of the CDR3 is TGTGCCATCAGAGAGAACACCGGGGAGCTGTTTTTT.

This clonotype turned up a few times. CDR3 in DNA: TGCGCCAGCGAGGACAGGGGCCAGTTTGGGCAGTACGTC. Translated: CASEDRGQFGQYV. The V and J genes are TRBV5-1 and TRBJ2-7; 9 nucleotides match TRBD1. The CDR3 is made up of 13 amino acids. The germline gives CDR1 SGHRS, CDR2 YFSETQ. V lost 7 bases to trimming and J lost 9 bases; unmatched junction nucleotides: 11.

This clonotype was detected many times. V and J are TRBV5-1 and TRBJ2-1; 13 nucleotides match TRBD2. Germline V gene lookup returns CDR1 SGHRS and CDR2 YFSETQ. The CDR3 sequence is 19 residues long. The V and J ends lost 4 bases and 4 bases, in that order; junction bases with no gene match: 14. CDR3 sequence: CASSPGLAGALGAYNEQFF. The CDR3 bases are TGCGCCAGCAGCCCTGGACTAGCGGGAGCTTTAGGGGCTTACAATGAGCAGTTCTTC.

This clonotype occurred many times. The rearrangement uses TRBV4-1 and TRBJ2-1; 7 bases align to TRBD2. The CDR3 length is 16 residues. The ends lost 0 bases at V and 8 bases at J; junction bases unmatched: 10. Germline-derived CDR1 and CDR2 are MGHRA and YSYEKL. CDR3 in amino acids: CASSQETSRTIDEQFF. CDR3 in DNA: TGCGCCAGCAGCCAAGAGACTAGCAGAACGATCGATGAGCAGTTCTTC.

This clonotype was counted many times. V is TRBV12-3 or TRBV12-4 and J is TRBJ2-1, with D hard to call. The V end lost 7 bases, the J end lost 0 bases, and 16 bases lay between the germline ends. The CDR3 runs 16 residues. The CDR3 bases are TGTGCCAGCAAGGATTCGGCTGCCAGCTCCTACAATGAGCAGTTCTTC. It encodes CASKDSAASSYNEQFF.

The rearrangement links TRBV12-3 or TRBV12-4 to TRBJ1-2; TRBD1 might be the D (5 bases). Trimming took off 3 bases at V and 8 bases at J, with 25 bases between the two ends. This CDR3 is 17 amino acids long. CDR3 DNA: TGTGCCAGCAGTTTGGGAAATCGGGGCGCCCCCTTCGTAGGCTACACCTTC. The encoded protein is CASSLGNRGAPFVGYTF.

This clonotype was picked up a small number of times. J is TRBJ2-7 and V is TRBV9; 9 bases align to TRBD1. The CDR3 runs to 15 residues. Germline values: CDR1 SGDLS, CDR2 YYNGEE. V was pared by 4 bases and J by 5 bases, with 10 bases of the junction left unmatched. CDR3 in amino acids: CASSPAGTGTHEQYF. As DNA, the CDR3 is TGTGCCAGCAGCCCGGCCGGGACAGGGACCCACGAGCAGTACTTC.

Ten or more counts support this clonotype. V usage is TRBV5-1 and J usage is TRBJ1-2; the match to TRBD1 covers 7 bases. From germline, CDR1 is SGHRS and CDR2 YFSETQ. J lost 6 bases, V lost 0 bases, and 11 bases had no gene match. This CDR3 has 16 residues. The DNA for the CDR3 is TGCGCCAGCAGCTTGGAGGGACAGCCGGGAGCGGATGGCTACACCTTC. Translating it yields CASSLEGQPGADGYTF. Using reference TRBV5-1 and TRBJ1-2 for the parts outside the CDR3, the full variable domain is KAGVTQTPRYLIKTRGQQVTLSCSPISGHRSVSWYQQTPGQGLQFLFEYFSETQRNKGNFPGRFSGRQFSNSRSEMNVSTLELGDSALYLCASSLEGQPGADGYTFGSGTRLTVV.

The chain joins TRBV20-1 to TRBJ2-1, with D possibly TRBD2 on 5 matching bases. Looked up from germline, CDR1 is DFQATT and CDR2 is SNEGSKA (reference sequence). V lost 0 bases and J lost 4, with 7 bases in between. The CDR3 runs to 13 residues. The CDR3 is CSAREGLYNEQFF. The CDR3 nucleotides read TGCAGTGCTAGAGAAGGACTTTACAATGAGCAGTTCTTC.

This clonotype was seen at least ten times. The chain carries TRBV12-3 or TRBV12-4 and TRBJ1-2; 8 bases map to TRBD1. This CDR3 comprises 13 residues. J lost 6 bases, V lost 6 bases, and 6 bases had no gene match. CDR3 nucleotides: TGTGCCAGCAGCCGGACAGGGATCAATGGCTACACCTTC. Translated: CASSRTGINGYTF.